Presented here are 21 T cell receptor beta chains from one specimen sequenced in a study of OX40 agonist ivuxolimab in advanced cancers. Only in-frame clones appear in the TCRdb table, and some are missing; sequencing was by immunoSEQ multiplex PCR. The sample carries roughly 35,000 clones, about 88% recorded once. The sample here was CD4+ or CD8+ T cells sorted from blood, taken in a trial of the OX40 agonist ivuxolimab. These receptor sequences come from an adult with an advanced solid tumor such as melanoma, head and neck, liver or kidney cancer.

V usage is TRBV5-1 and J usage is TRBJ2-2; D is perhaps TRBD1 (5 bases). This CDR3 is 14 amino acids long. Looked up from germline, CDR1 is SGHRS and CDR2 is YFSETQ. Deletions cut 3 bases from V and 8 bases from J, with 14 bases between. CDR3: CASSSRAGDGELFF. The CDR3, as DNA: TGCGCCAGCAGCTCCAGGGCCGGCGATGGGGAGCTGTTTTTT.

About this clone itself: An end of the junction does not agree with germline; a read error may underlie this. The sample contains more than one DNA sequence encoding this CDR3. V usage is TRBV18 and J usage is TRBJ2-2; weak D call: TRBD2 (5 bases). The CDR3 is 13 residues long. Looked up from germline, CDR1 is KGHSH and CDR2 is LQKENI. The CDR3 nucleotides read TGTGCCAGCTCACGGTCCCCAACCGGGGAGCTGTTTTTC. It is translated as CASSRSPTGELFF.

The rearrangement links TRBV2 to TRBJ2-1; D is uncertain. The CDR3 contains 13 residues. Per the germline V gene, CDR1 is SNHLY and CDR2 is FYNNEI. The V end lost 1 base, the J end lost 4 bases, and 5 bases lay between the germline ends. The CDR3 sequence: CASSEEKYNEQFF. CDR3 in DNA: TGTGCCAGCAGTGAAGAGAAGTACAATGAGCAGTTCTTC.

This clone was counted between two and nine times. The CDR3 region has the DNA TGTGCCAGCAGGGCAGGGAAGGGTGAAAAACTGTTTTTT. Protein sequence: CASRAGKGEKLFF. The rearrangement links TRBV6-5 to TRBJ1-4, with D tentatively TRBD1 (5 bases). The CDR3 sequence is 13 residues long. The germline gives CDR1 MNHEY, CDR2 SVGAGI. With 6 bases removed from V and 7 bases from J, the gap between germline ends came to 12 bases.

This sequence joins TRBV6-5 and TRBJ2-7; TRBD1 matches at 7 bases. CDR3 size: 14 residues. Looked up from germline, CDR1 is MNHEY and CDR2 is SVGAGI. The trim removed 5 bases at V and 2 bases at J, leaving 6 bases unmatched. The CDR3 reads CASSRTGRPYEQYF. The CDR3 region has the DNA TGTGCCAGCAGTAGGACAGGTCGGCCCTACGAGCAGTACTTC.

CDR3 bases: TGTGCCAGTAGTGGACGGACGGCCGACTCCTACAATGAGCAGTTCTTC. This encodes CASSGRTADSYNEQFF. V is TRBV19 and J is TRBJ2-1; D ambiguous. Between the trimmed V and J ends, which lost 5 bases and 0 bases, there was a span of 14 bases. Germline assignment: CDR1 LNHDA and CDR2 SQIVND (reference sequence). The CDR3 has 16 residues.

This rearrangement joins TRBV28 to TRBJ2-3; TRBD1 is a possible D gene (5 bases). The CDR3 has 14 amino acids. The germline V gene has CDR1 MDHEN and CDR2 SYDVKM. Trimming removed 6 bases at V and 0 bases at J, with 10 bases between. CDR3 amino acids: CASRTDTSTDTQYF. In nucleotides, the CDR3 is TGTGCCAGCAGGACGGACACTAGCACAGATACGCAGTATTTT.

CDR3 in amino acids: CASSSDRGAFF. The CDR3 DNA sequence: TGTGCCAGCAGCTCGGATAGGGGAGCTTTCTTT. V is TRBV7-9 and J is TRBJ1-1, with D perhaps TRBD1 (5 bases). Germline CDR1 SEHNR, CDR2 FQNEAQ (reference sequence). V was cut by 4 bases and J by 10 bases, with 10 bases left in between. The CDR3 spans 11 residues.

The chain has TRBV6-5 and TRBJ2-1, with TRBD1 as a possible D gene (6 bases). The germline V gene has CDR1 MNHEY and CDR2 SVGAGI. CDR3 length equals 14 residues. V dropped 2 bases and J dropped 2 bases, with 7 bases sitting between them. The CDR3 spells CASSYRDTYNEQFF. CDR3 coding DNA: TGTGCCAGCAGTTACAGGGACACCTACAATGAGCAGTTCTTC.

The chain links TRBV9 to TRBJ2-5, with TRBD2 matching 9 bases. The V segment lost 2 bases and the J segment 4 bases; nucleotides outside the gene matches: 9. This CDR3 has 16 residues. The germline gives CDR1 SGDLS, CDR2 YYNGEE. The CDR3 sequence is CASSVSGRGARETQYF. CDR3 coding DNA: TGTGCCAGCAGCGTTAGCGGGAGAGGGGCGCGAGAGACCCAGTACTTC.

This clone was seen once. The rearrangement links TRBV25-1 to TRBJ2-2; no reliable D call. The CDR3 has 12 amino acids. Trimming removed 4 bases at V and 4 bases at J, with 4 bases between. CDR1 is MGHDK, CDR2 SYGVNS, per germline. CDR3 in amino acids: CASSGFTGELFF. CDR3 in DNA: TGTGCCAGCAGTGGGTTCACCGGGGAGCTGTTTTTT.

This rearrangement joins TRBV7-2 to TRBJ2-2; 7 positions match TRBD2. CDR1 SGHTA and CDR2 FQGNSA come from the germline V gene. The CDR3 sequence is 15 residues long. V gave up 5 bases and J gave up 3 bases; unmatched junction bases: 6. The CDR3 protein is CASSPTSVYTGELFF. The CDR3 DNA follows: TGTGCCAGCAGCCCAACTAGCGTCTACACCGGGGAGCTGTTTTTT.

The rearrangement uses TRBV28 and TRBJ1-4; D is unclear. Germline V CDR1 and CDR2: MDHEN, SYDVKM. CDR3 length equals 12 residues. Trimming left V 6 bases short and J 10 bases short, with 12 bases between. CDR3 in amino acids: CASSNRSGKLFF. The CDR3 DNA sequence: TGTGCCAGCAGCAATAGGTCTGGAAAACTGTTTTTT.

The chain carries TRBV5-1 and TRBJ2-7, with D perhaps assigned TRBD1 or TRBD2 (5 bases each). Trimming left V 0 bases short and J 3 bases short, with 10 bases between. CDR1 is SGHRS, CDR2 YFSETQ, per germline. This CDR3 has 14 residues. This CDR3 reads CASSLGDGYYEQYF. The CDR3 DNA reads as TGCGCCAGCAGCTTGGGGGACGGGTACTACGAGCAGTACTTC. The full variable domain, in which reference TRBV5-1 and TRBJ2-7 provide the parts outside the CDR3, is KAGVTQTPRYLIKTRGQQVTLSCSPISGHRSVSWYQQTPGQGLQFLFEYFSETQRNKGNFPGRFSGRQFSNSRSEMNVSTLELGDSALYLCASSLGDGYYEQYFGPGTRLTVT.

This sequence joins TRBV27 and TRBJ2-1; 8 bases fit TRBD2. Trimming cost V 1 base and J 9 bases; bases outside gene matches: 11. The CDR3 spans 16 residues. Germline V lookup: CDR1 MNHEY, CDR2 SMNVEV (reference sequence). The CDR3 nucleotides are TGTGCCAGCAGTTTATGGGTTGGCCTAGCGGGTGGTGAGCAGTTCTTC. This sequence encodes CASSLWVGLAGGEQFF.

The rearrangement joins TRBV7-2 to TRBJ2-2; 7 bases line up with TRBD2. Trimming took 1 base from V and 4 from J; bases not matched to a gene: 6. Germline CDR1 reads SGHTA; CDR2 reads FQGNSA. The CDR3 covers 16 residues. The CDR3 region has the DNA TGTGCCAGCAGCTTAGTGGCGCGGGGGAGCACCGGGGAGCTGTTTTTT. This translates into CASSLVARGSTGELFF.

V gene TRBV2 combines with J gene TRBJ1-1, with D perhaps TRBD1 (5 bases). The CDR3 spans 14 residues. Trimming removed 4 bases at V and 0 bases at J, with 9 bases between. Germline V gene lookup returns CDR1 SNHLY and CDR2 FYNNEI. The CDR3 sequence: CASSGQGMNTEAFF. CDR3 DNA: TGTGCCAGCAGTGGGCAGGGAATGAACACTGAAGCTTTCTTT.

The chain recombines TRBV7-9 with TRBJ1-1; 7 bases fit TRBD1. Trimming removed 1 base from V and 8 bases from J; junction bases left unmatched: 1. CDR1 and CDR2 from the germline V gene are SEHNR and FQNEAQ (reference sequence). This CDR3 comprises 12 residues. The CDR3 protein is CASSLVGQEAFF. The CDR3 DNA reads TGTGCCAGCAGCTTAGTGGGACAGGAAGCTTTCTTT.

CDR3 in DNA: TGTGCCAGCATCAACGGGGGAAGCTCTGGAAACACCATATATTTT. Its translation is CASINGGSSGNTIYF. This rearrangement joins TRBV28 to TRBJ1-3; D may be TRBD1 (5 bases). Trimming took 7 bases from V and 0 from J, leaving 13 bases between them. Germline values: CDR1 MDHEN, CDR2 SYDVKM. CDR3 size: 15 residues.

V gene TRBV28 combines with J gene TRBJ1-5; 9 nucleotides match TRBD1. CDR3 length: 15 residues. The J segment lost 2 bases and the V segment lost 6 bases, leaving 5 bases of the junction unmatched. Germline loops: CDR1 MDHEN, CDR2 SYDVKM. In DNA, the CDR3 is TGTGCCAGCAGCTTTACAGGGGGCGGCAATCAGCCCCAGCATTTT. Protein sequence: CASSFTGGGNQPQHF.

The rearrangement joins TRBV15 to TRBJ2-3, with a possible D match to TRBD1 (5 bases). Trimming took 1 base from V and 0 from J, leaving 8 bases between them. The CDR3 is 15 residues long. Germline V gene data show CDR1 as LNHNV and CDR2 as YYDKDF (reference sequence). DNA for the CDR3: TGTGCCACCAGCAGAGGCTCAGGGAGCACAGATACGCAGTATTTT. This translates into CATSRGSGSTDTQYF.